The clone carrying this TCR beta chain was recorded many times. What it binds is unknown. The data were taken from a study of CD8 T cells in ankylosing spondylitis. Points from the study as a whole: A subset of motif variants has previously been described in the synovial fluid and blood of reactive arthritis. Significantly higher representation of disease-linked clones was reported for matched ankylosing spondylitis synovial fluid.

Germline CDR1 is MNHEY and CDR2 is SVGEGT. V was trimmed by 4 bases and J by 3 bases, leaving 6 bases between them. CDR3 size: 12 residues. Each TCR beta library was made by quantitative 5'-RACE that incorporated molecular barcodes. TCRdb used MiXCR to reprocess the 5' RACE reads, holding one entry per CDR3 protein. The sample gives approximately 220,000 distinct CDR3 sequences, roughly 26% of which show up once; under 7% is in the top ten. J is TRBJ1-1 and V is TRBV6-2 or TRBV6-3, with D possibly matching TRBD1 (5 bases). Sequencing was done on a sample of blood, either unsorted or a sorted T cell fraction (not recorded which). The receptor's source is a male donor with ankylosing spondylitis or in good health (not recorded which). The CDR3 coding sequence is TGTGCCAGCAGTTGGGGGTACACTGAAGCTTTCTTT. Translating it yields CASSWGYTEAFF.